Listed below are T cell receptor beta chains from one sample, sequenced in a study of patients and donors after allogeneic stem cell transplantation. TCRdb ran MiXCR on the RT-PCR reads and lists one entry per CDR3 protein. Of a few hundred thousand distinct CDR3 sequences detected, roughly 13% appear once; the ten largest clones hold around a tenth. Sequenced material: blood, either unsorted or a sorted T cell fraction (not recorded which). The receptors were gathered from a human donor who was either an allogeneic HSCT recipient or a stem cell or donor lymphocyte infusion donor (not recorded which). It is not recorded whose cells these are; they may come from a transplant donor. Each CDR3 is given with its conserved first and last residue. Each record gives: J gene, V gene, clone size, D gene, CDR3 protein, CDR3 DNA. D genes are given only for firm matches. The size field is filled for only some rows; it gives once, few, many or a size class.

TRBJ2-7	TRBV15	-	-	CATSRGGGATSYEQYF	TGTGCCACCAGCAGAGGTGGCGGTGCCACCTCCTACGAGCAGTACTTC
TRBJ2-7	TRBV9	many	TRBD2	CASSVRLAGGPYSYEQYF	TGTGCCAGCAGCGTAAGGCTAGCGGGAGGGCCATACTCCTACGAGCAGTACTTC
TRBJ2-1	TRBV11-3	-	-	CASSLGTRQFF	TGTGCCAGCAGCTTAGGCACCAGGCAGTTCTTC
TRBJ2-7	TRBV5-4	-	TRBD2	CASSFGGGREQYF	TGTGCCAGCAGCTTTGGCGGGGGGCGCGAGCAGTACTTC
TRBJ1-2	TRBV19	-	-	CASSTDLDSIYGYTF	TGTGCCAGTAGTACTGACCTGGACTCAATCTATGGCTACACCTTC
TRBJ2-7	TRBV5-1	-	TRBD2	CASSLGGRSSYEQYF	TGCGCCAGCAGCTTGGGCGGGAGGAGCTCCTACGAGCAGTACTTC
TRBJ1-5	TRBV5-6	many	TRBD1	CASSLRLQTGNQPQHF	TGTGCCAGCAGCTTGAGGTTACAGACAGGGAATCAGCCCCAGCATTTT
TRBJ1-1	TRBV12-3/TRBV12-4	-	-	CASRGHGNTEAFF	TGTGCCAGCAGGGGACATGGGAACACTGAAGCTTTCTTT
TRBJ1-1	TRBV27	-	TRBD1	CASRIRGQGTLTEAFF	TGTGCCAGCAGAATCAGAGGACAGGGGACTCTGACTGAAGCTTTCTTT
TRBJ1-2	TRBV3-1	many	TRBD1	CASSPPGTGVDGYTF	TGTGCCAGCAGCCCCCCCGGGACAGGGGTTGATGGCTACACCTTC
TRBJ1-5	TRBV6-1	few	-	CASSERRYGTQHF	TGTGCCAGCAGTGAAAGACGGTACGGGACCCAGCATTTT
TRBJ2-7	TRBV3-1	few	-	CASSISGYEQYF	TGTGCCAGCAGCATTAGCGGTTACGAGCAGTACTTC
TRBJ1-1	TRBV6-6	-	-	CASSVDGYTEAFF	TGTGCCAGCAGCGTGGACGGGTACACTGAAGCTTTCTTT
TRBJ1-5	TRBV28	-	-	CASSLGGIGQPQHF	TGTGCCAGCAGTTTAGGGGGGATCGGTCAGCCCCAGCATTTT
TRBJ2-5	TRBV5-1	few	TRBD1	CASSLRRAQGAWETQYF	TGCGCCAGCAGCTTACGGCGGGCGCAGGGGGCTTGGGAGACCCAGTACTTC
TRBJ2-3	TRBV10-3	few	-	CAIRTRLETQYF	TGTGCCATCAGAACCCGCTTGGAAACGCAGTATTTT
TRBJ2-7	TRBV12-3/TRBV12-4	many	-	CASTRGDVSSYEQYF	TGTGCCAGCACCCGAGGGGACGTCAGCTCCTACGAGCAGTACTTC
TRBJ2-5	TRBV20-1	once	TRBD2	CSAGLGLAGQETQYF	TGCAGTGCTGGATTGGGACTAGCGGGGCAAGAGACCCAGTACTTC
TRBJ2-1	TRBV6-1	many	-	CASRNSGSSYNEQFF	TGTGCCAGCAGAAACAGCGGAAGCTCCTACAATGAGCAGTTCTTC
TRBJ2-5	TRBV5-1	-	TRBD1	CASTSGQMNQETQYF	TGCGCCAGCACCTCGGGACAGATGAACCAAGAGACCCAGTACTTC
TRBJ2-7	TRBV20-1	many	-	CSASGEGASYEQYF	TGCAGTGCTAGTGGGGAGGGGGCCTCCTACGAGCAGTACTTC
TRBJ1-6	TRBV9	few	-	CASSVAKGANSPLHF	TGTGCCAGCAGCGTAGCAAAGGGAGCCAATTCACCCCTCCACTTT
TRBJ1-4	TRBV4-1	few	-	CASSQDLGGLSTNEKLFF	TGCGCCAGCAGCCAAGATCTCGGTGGCCTTTCAACTAATGAAAAACTGTTTTTT
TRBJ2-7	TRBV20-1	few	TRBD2	CSARSLAGGRPYEQYF	TGCAGTGCTAGAAGCCTAGCGGGGGGCCGGCCCTACGAGCAGTACTTC
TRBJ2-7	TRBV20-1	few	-	CSAQTPGVASYEQYF	TGCAGTGCTCAAACCCCGGGTGTCGCCTCCTACGAGCAGTACTTC
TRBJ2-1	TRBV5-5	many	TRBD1	CASSLLGQGNEQFF	TGTGCCAGCAGCTTGCTGGGACAGGGAAATGAGCAGTTCTTC
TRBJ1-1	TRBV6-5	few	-	CASSRGGEAFF	TGTGCCAGCAGCCGAGGCGGCGAAGCTTTCTTT
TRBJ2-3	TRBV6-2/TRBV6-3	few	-	CASRDHGRSTDTQYF	TGTGCCAGCCGAGACCATGGGAGGTCCACAGATACGCAGTATTTT
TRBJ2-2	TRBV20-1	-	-	CSAPRGDSYDGELFF	TGCAGTGCTCCGAGGGGGGACTCCTACGACGGGGAGCTGTTTTTT
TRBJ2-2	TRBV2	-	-	CASSEATRTGELFF	TGTGCCAGCAGTGAAGCCACACGCACCGGGGAGCTGTTTTTT
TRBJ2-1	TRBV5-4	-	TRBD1	CASSPDRGSFINEQFF	TGTGCCAGCAGTCCCGACAGGGGATCGTTCATCAATGAGCAGTTCTTC
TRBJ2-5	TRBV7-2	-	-	CASSLRGVEFAETQYF	TGTGCCAGCAGCTTAAGGGGGGTAGAGTTCGCGGAGACCCAGTACTTC
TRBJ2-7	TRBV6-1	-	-	CASSPTASSYEQYF	TGTGCCAGCAGTCCGACAGCCTCTTCCTACGAGCAGTACTTC
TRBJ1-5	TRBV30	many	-	CAWSPSNQPQHF	TGTGCCTGGAGCCCTTCGAATCAGCCCCAGCATTTT
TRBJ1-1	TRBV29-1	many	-	CSVVRKRGATEAFF	TGCAGCGTTGTCCGAAAGAGGGGGGCCACTGAAGCTTTCTTT
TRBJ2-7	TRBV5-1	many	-	CASSLDYEQYF	TGTGCCAGCAGCTTAGACTACGAGCAGTACTTC
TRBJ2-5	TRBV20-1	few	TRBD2	CSARDSKLAGVKETQYF	TGCAGTGCTAGAGATTCCAAACTAGCGGGAGTGAAAGAGACCCAGTACTTC
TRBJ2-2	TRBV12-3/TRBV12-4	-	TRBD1	CASSRDRGRLGDTGELFF	TGTGCCAGCAGTCGGGACAGGGGGCGCTTAGGGGACACCGGGGAGCTGTTTTTT
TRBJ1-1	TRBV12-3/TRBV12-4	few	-	CASNMPPTGNTEAFF	TGTGCCAGCAACATGCCACCGACAGGGAACACTGAAGCTTTCTTT
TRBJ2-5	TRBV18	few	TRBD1	CASSPGQGGRTQYF	TGTGCCAGCTCACCCGGACAGGGTGGCAGGACCCAGTACTTC
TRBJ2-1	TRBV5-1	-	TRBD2	CASSWSGGRYNEQFF	TGCGCCAGCAGCTGGAGCGGGGGACGATACAATGAGCAGTTCTTC
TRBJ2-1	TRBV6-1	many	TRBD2	CASVPRLAGGPNNEQFF	TGTGCCAGCGTCCCGAGACTAGCGGGAGGACCCAACAATGAGCAGTTCTTC
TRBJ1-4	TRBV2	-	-	CASSAGTQVGEKLFF	TGTGCCAGCAGTGCAGGGACACAAGTTGGGGAAAAACTGTTTTTT
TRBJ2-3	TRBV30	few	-	CAWSVGSRSSTDTQYF	TGTGCCTGGAGTGTAGGTAGCCGGTCTAGCACAGATACGCAGTATTTT
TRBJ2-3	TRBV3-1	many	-	CASSQAGGWASDTQYF	TGTGCCAGCAGCCAAGCTGGCGGGTGGGCTTCAGATACGCAGTATTTT
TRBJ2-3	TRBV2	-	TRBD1	CASSRQGLRDTQYF	TGTGCCAGCAGTCGACAGGGGTTAAGGGATACGCAGTATTTT
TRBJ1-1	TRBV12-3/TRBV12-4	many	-	CASLPGQGNTEAFF	TGTGCCAGCCTCCCCGGCCAGGGGAACACTGAAGCTTTCTTT
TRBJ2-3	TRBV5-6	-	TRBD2	CASSLMRLAGADTQYF	TGTGCCAGCAGCTTGATGCGACTAGCGGGAGCAGATACGCAGTATTTT
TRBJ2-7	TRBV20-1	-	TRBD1	CSARDPNRGENEQYF	TGCAGTGCTAGAGACCCGAACAGGGGTGAGAACGAGCAGTACTTC
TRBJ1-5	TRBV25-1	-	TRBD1	CASSEYLDRGREQNQPQHF	TGTGCCAGCAGTGAGTACCTCGACAGGGGGCGGGAGCAGAATCAGCCCCAGCATTTT
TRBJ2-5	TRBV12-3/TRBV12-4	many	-	CASSSTVSETQYF	TGTGCCAGCAGTTCTACAGTCTCAGAGACCCAGTACTTC
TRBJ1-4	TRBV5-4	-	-	CASRTADNNEKLFF	TGTGCCAGCCGTACGGCAGACAATAATGAAAAACTGTTTTTT
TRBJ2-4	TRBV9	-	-	CASSGGLGLDNIQYF	TGTGCCAGCAGCGGCGGACTCGGACTCGACAACATTCAGTACTTC
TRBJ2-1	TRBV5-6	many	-	CASSWEWVPYNEQFF	TGTGCCAGCAGCTGGGAGTGGGTTCCTTACAATGAGCAGTTCTTC
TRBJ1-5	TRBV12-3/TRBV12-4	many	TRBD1	CASSPMGQGAIQPQHF	TGTGCCAGCAGTCCAATGGGACAGGGGGCGATTCAGCCCCAGCATTTT
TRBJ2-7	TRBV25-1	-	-	CASSPRHEQYF	TGTGCCAGCAGTCCCCGCCACGAGCAGTACTTC
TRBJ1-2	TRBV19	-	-	CASSQRARDTF	TGTGCCAGTAGCCAAAGAGCCCGGGACACCTTC
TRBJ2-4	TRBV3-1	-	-	CASSQAQKKNIQYF	TGTGCCAGCAGCCAAGCCCAGAAGAAAAACATTCAGTACTTC
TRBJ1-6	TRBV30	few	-	CAWSASLRPPGRSPLHF	TGTGCCTGGAGCGCATCCTTGAGACCTCCGGGCAGATCACCCCTCCACTTT